This TCR beta chain was identified during a study of CD8 T cells in ankylosing spondylitis. Study observations and caveats: Some motif variants were previously reported in reactive arthritis synovial fluid and blood. Reportedly, matched ankylosing spondylitis synovial fluid was significantly enriched for disease-linked clones. Those disease-linked clones were CD8+; they were also relatively rare in peripheral blood. Seemingly characteristic of ankylosing spondylitis blood was a TCR beta motif consisting of several highly homologous variants.

Germline values: CDR1 DFQATT, CDR2 SNEGSKA (reference sequence). Trimming took 0 bases from V and 3 from J, leaving 15 bases between them. The CDR3 consists of 16 residues. TCRdb called the 5' RACE reads again in MiXCR, with one record for every CDR3 protein. In the table there are roughly 150,000 distinct CDR3 sequences, just over 9.5% of which are singletons. There are a few counts of this clonotype. Its antigen is unknown. The source of this sequence is a female donor with ankylosing spondylitis or in good health (not recorded which). The rearrangement links TRBV20-1 to TRBJ2-4; D unclear. The sequencing sample was made of blood, either unsorted or a sorted T cell fraction (not recorded which). In DNA, the CDR3 is TGCAGTGCTAGAGATAGGCCCGGTCATGGCAAAAACATTCAGTACTTC. Translation gives CSARDRPGHGKNIQYF.